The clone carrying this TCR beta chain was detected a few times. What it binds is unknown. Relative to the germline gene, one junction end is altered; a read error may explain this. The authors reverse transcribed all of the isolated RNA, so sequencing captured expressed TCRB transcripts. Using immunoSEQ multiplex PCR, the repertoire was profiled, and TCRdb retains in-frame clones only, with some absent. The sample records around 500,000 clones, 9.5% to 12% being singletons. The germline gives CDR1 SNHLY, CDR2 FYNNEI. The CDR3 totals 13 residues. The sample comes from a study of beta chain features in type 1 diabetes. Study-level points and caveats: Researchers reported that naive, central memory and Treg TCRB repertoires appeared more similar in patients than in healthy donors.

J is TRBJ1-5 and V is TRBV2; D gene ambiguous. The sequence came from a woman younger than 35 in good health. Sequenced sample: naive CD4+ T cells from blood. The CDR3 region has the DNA TGTGCCAGCAGACCGGTCGCAGTAGAAAAAAAGTATTTT. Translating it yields CASRPVAVEKKYF.